This T cell receptor beta chain was retrieved from a study of control samples from healthy donors and cancer patients. This clone was counted a few times. The repertoire was sequenced with immunoSEQ multiplex PCR; TCRdb's copy has only in-frame clones and lacks some. Of about 89,000 clones listed, roughly 86% are singletons. V was pared by 5 bases and J by 4 bases, with 8 bases between. CDR1 is SEHNR and CDR2 is FQNEAQ in the germline V gene (reference sequence). The CDR3 covers 12 residues. The sample was blood. This clonotype was sampled from a man aged 25 to 40 in good health. The chain combines TRBV7-9 with TRBJ1-2; no definite D call. CDR3 in DNA: TGTGCCAGCAGCCAAGACACCTATGGCTACACCTTC. Protein sequence: CASSQDTYGYTF.